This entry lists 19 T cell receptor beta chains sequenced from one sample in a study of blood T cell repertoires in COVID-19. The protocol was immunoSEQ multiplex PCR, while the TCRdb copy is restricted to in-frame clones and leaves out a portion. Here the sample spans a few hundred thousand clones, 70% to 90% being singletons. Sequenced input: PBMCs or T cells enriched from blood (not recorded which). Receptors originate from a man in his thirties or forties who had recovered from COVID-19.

The CDR3 DNA reads TGCGCCAGCAGCCGCAGCGACTTGGATATGGGAAACACCATATATTTT. Translation: CASSRSDLDMGNTIYF. V and J are TRBV4-3 and TRBJ1-3; D ambiguous. V lost 4 bases and J 4 bases, leaving 17 bases between the germline ends. CDR1 LGHNA and CDR2 YSLEER come from the germline V gene. This CDR3 spans 16 amino acids.

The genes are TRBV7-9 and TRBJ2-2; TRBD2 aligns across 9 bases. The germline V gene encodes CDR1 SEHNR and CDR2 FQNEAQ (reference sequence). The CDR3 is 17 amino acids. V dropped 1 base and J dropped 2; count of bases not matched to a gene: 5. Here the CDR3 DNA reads TGTGCCAGCAGCTTAGGTCTGCGGGGGGGCAACACCGGGGAGCTGTTTTTT. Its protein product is CASSLGLRGGNTGELFF.

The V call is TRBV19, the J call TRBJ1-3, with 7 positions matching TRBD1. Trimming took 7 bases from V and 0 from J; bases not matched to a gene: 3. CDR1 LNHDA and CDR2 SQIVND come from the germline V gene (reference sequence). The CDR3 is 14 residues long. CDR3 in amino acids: CASMTGHSGNTIYF. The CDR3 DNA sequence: TGTGCCAGTATGACAGGGCACTCTGGAAACACCATATATTTT.

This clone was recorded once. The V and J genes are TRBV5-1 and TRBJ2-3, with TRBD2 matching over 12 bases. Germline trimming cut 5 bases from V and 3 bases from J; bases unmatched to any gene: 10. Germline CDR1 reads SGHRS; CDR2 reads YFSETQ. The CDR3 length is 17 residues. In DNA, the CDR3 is TGCGCCAGCAGTCGGGGGCCCCTAGCGGGGGGGACAGATACGCAGTATTTT. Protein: CASSRGPLAGGTDTQYF. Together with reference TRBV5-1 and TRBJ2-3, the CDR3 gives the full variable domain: KAGVTQTPRYLIKTRGQQVTLSCSPISGHRSVSWYQQTPGQGLQFLFEYFSETQRNKGNFPGRFSGRQFSNSRSEMNVSTLELGDSALYLCASSRGPLAGGTDTQYFGPGTRLTVL.

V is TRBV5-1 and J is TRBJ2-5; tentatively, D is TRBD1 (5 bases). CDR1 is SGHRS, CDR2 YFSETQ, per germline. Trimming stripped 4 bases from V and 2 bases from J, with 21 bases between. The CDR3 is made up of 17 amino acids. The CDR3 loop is CASSGGALGALQETQYF. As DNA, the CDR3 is TGCGCCAGCAGCGGTGGGGCCCTTGGGGCTCTTCAAGAGACCCAGTACTTC.

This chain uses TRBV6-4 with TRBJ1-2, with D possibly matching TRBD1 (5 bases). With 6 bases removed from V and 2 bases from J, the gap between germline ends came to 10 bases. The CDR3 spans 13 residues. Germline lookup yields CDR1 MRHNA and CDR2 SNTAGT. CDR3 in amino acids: CASSGEGNYGYTF. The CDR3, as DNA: TGTGCCAGCAGCGGGGAGGGGAACTATGGCTACACCTTC.

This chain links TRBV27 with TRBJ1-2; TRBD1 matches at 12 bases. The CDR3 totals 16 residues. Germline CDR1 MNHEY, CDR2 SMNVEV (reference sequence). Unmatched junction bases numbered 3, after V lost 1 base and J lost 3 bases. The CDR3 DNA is TGTGCCAGCAGTTTATTTGGGACAGGGGGCGACTATGGCTACACCTTC. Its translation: CASSLFGTGGDYGYTF.

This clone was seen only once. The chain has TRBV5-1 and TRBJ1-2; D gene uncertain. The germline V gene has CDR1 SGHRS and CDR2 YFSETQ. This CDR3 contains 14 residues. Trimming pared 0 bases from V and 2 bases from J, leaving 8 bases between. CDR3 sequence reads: CASSLDGGNYGYTF. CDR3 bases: TGCGCCAGCAGCTTGGACGGAGGGAACTATGGCTACACCTTC. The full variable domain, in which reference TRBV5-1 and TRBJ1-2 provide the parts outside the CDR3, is KAGVTQTPRYLIKTRGQQVTLSCSPISGHRSVSWYQQTPGQGLQFLFEYFSETQRNKGNFPGRFSGRQFSNSRSEMNVSTLELGDSALYLCASSLDGGNYGYTFGSGTRLTVV.

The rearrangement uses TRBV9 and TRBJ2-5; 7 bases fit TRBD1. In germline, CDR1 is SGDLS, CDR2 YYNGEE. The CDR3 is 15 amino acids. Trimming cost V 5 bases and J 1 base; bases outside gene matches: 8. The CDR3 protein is CASRPTGALQETQYF. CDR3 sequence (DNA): TGTGCCAGCAGACCAACAGGGGCCCTCCAAGAGACCCAGTACTTC.

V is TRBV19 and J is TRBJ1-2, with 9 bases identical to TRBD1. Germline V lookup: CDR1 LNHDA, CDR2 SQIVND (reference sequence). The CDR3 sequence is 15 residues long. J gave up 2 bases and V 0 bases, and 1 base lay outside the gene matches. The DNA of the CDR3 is TGTGCCAGTAGTATAGAGGGGACAGGGAACTATGGCTACACCTTC. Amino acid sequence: CASSIEGTGNYGYTF.

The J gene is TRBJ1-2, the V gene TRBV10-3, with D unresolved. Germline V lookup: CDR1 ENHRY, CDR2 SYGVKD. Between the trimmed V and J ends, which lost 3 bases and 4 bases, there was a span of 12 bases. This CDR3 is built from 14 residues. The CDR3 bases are TGTGCCATCAGTGATCTAGAGTCGCTCTATGGCTACACCTTC. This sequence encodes CAISDLESLYGYTF.

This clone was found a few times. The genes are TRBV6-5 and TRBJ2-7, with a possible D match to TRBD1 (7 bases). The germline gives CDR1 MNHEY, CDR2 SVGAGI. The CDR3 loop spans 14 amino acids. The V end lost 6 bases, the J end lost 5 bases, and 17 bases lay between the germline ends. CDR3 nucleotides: TGTGCCAGCAGAGACCAGGGGGAGGTTGACGAGCAGTACTTC. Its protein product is CASRDQGEVDEQYF.

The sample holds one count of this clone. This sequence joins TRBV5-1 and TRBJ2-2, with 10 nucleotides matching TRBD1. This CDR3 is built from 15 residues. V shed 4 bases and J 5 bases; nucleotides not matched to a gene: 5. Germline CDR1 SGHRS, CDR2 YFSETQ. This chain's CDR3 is CASSPGTGETGELFF. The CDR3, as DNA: TGCGCCAGCAGCCCCGGGACAGGGGAAACCGGGGAGCTGTTTTTT.

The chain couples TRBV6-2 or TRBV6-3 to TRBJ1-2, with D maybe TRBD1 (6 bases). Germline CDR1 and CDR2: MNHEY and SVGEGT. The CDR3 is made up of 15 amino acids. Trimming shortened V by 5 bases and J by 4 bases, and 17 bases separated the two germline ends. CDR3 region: CASSRTEQGFYGYTF. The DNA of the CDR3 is TGTGCCAGCAGTCGCACCGAACAGGGCTTCTATGGCTACACCTTC.

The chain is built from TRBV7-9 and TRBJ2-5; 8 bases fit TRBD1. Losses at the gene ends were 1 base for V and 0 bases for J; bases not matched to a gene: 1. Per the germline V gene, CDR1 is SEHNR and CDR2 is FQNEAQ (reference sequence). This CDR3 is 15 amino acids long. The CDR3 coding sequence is TGTGCCAGCAGCTTAGTGACAGGGGACCAAGAGACCCAGTACTTC. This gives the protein CASSLVTGDQETQYF.

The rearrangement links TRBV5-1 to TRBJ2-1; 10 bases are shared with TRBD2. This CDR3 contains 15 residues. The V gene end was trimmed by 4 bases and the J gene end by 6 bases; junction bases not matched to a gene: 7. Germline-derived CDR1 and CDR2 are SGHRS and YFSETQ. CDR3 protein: CASSPRVAGGNEQFF. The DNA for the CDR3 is TGCGCCAGCAGCCCTAGGGTAGCGGGGGGCAATGAGCAGTTCTTC.

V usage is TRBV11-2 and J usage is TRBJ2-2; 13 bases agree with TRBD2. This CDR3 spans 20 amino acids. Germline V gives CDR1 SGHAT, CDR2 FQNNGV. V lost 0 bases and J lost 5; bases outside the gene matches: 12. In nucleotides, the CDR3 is TGTGCCAGCAGCTTAGATTTGGAGAGACTAGCGGGGGGTTGGACCGGGGAGCTGTTTTTT. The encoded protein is CASSLDLERLAGGWTGELFF.

The CDR3: CASTPGQTGNTIYF. CDR3 DNA sequence: TGTGCCAGTACCCCGGGACAAACTGGAAACACCATATATTTT. V and J are TRBV19 and TRBJ1-3; tentative D call: TRBD1 (6 bases). V was shortened by 7 bases and J by 2 bases, with 12 bases between the two germline ends. The germline gives CDR1 LNHDA, CDR2 SQIVND (reference sequence). The CDR3 sequence is 14 residues long.

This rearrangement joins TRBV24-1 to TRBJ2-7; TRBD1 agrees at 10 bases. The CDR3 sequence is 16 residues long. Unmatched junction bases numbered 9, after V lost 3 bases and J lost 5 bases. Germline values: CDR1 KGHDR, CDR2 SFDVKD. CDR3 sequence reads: CATSDPRQGASNEQYF. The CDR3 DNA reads TGTGCCACCAGTGATCCTAGACAGGGGGCATCAAACGAGCAGTACTTC.